The sequence of this T cell receptor (beta chain) was determined in a study of tumor T cells in aggressive B-cell lymphoma. V dropped 4 bases and J dropped 0 bases, with 7 bases sitting between them. The CDR3 covers 14 residues. Germline lookup yields CDR1 SEHNR and CDR2 FQNEAQ (reference sequence). Libraries were prepared by immunoSEQ multiplex PCR; TCRdb keeps only in-frame clonotypes and omits some of them. The table lists roughly 2,800 clones, around nine tenths of them singletons, with approximately 4% in the top ten. V and J are TRBV7-9 and TRBJ2-1; D is undetermined. This clonotype was sampled from an adult with diffuse large B cell lymphoma. Sequenced: tumor tissue. The CDR3 region is CASSYLSSYNEQFF. The CDR3 DNA reads as TGTGCCAGCAGCTATCTTAGCTCCTACAATGAGCAGTTCTTC.